Presented here are 18 T cell receptor beta chains from one specimen sequenced in a study of blood T cell repertoires in COVID-19. Sequencing used immunoSEQ multiplex PCR; TCRdb keeps in-frame clones, though not all of them. The table has over 200,000 clones, 65% to 85% seen once. The sequenced material came from peripheral blood. The origin of the receptors is a woman aged 25 to 45 with COVID-19, enrolled during active disease.

This sequence joins TRBV14 and TRBJ1-5; no firm D call. This CDR3 region has 15 residues. CDR1 is SGHDN and CDR2 is FVKESK in the germline V gene. V was pared by 0 bases and J by 3 bases, with 9 bases between. CDR3 protein: CASSQESRNNQPQHF. In nucleotides, the CDR3 is TGTGCCAGCAGCCAAGAGTCCAGAAACAATCAGCCCCAGCATTTT.

The chain has TRBV6-6 and TRBJ2-1, with D tentatively TRBD1 (5 bases). Germline CDR1 and CDR2: MNHNY and SVGAGI (reference sequence). This CDR3 has 13 residues. V lost 7 bases and J lost 4, with 11 bases in between. The CDR3 is CASTRQTYNEQFF. The CDR3 DNA reads TGTGCCAGCACCCGACAGACATACAATGAGCAGTTCTTC.

V and J are TRBV9 and TRBJ2-3, with D perhaps TRBD2 (6 bases). The CDR3 runs to 15 residues. Germline values: CDR1 SGDLS, CDR2 YYNGEE. Trimming left V 0 bases short and J 4 bases short, with 12 bases between. CDR3 loop: CASSVDGLTADTQYF. Written as DNA, the CDR3 is TGTGCCAGCAGCGTAGACGGACTAACGGCAGATACGCAGTATTTT.

This clone has only a few counts. This chain joins TRBV9 and TRBJ2-1; D possibly corresponds to TRBD2 (6 bases). The V and J ends lost 3 bases and 9 bases respectively, with 19 bases between them. The CDR3 is 15 residues long. Germline V gene sequence: CDR1 SGDLS, CDR2 YYNGEE. Here the CDR3 reads CASSAGLGGVREQFF. In DNA, the CDR3 is TGTGCCAGCAGCGCGGGACTCGGGGGAGTCCGTGAGCAGTTCTTC. The full variable domain, its missing parts supplied by reference TRBV9 and TRBJ2-1, is DSGVTQTPKHLITATGQRVTLRCSPRSGDLSVYWYQQSLDQGLQFLIQYYNGEERAKGNILERFSAQQFPDLHSELNLSSLELGDSALYFCASSAGLGGVREQFFGPGTRLTVL.

This clone appeared once. This chain links TRBV6-5 with TRBJ1-1; D may be TRBD1 (5 bases). This CDR3 region has 12 residues. V was clipped by 5 bases and J by 4 bases, with 8 bases between them. Germline CDR1 MNHEY, CDR2 SVGAGI. CDR3: CASSRGGTEAFF. The CDR3 DNA sequence: TGTGCCAGCAGTCGGGGGGGCACTGAAGCTTTCTTT.

As DNA, the CDR3 is TGTGCCAGCAGTTACGGCCAGAGCAATCAGCCCCAGCATTTT. This translates into CASSYGQSNQPQHF. The chain has TRBV6-6 and TRBJ1-5; D uncertain. Germline CDR1 and CDR2: MNHNY and SVGAGI (reference sequence). This CDR3 spans 14 amino acids. V was clipped by 2 bases and J by 1 base, with 6 bases between them.

The gene calls are TRBV27 and TRBJ2-7; TRBD1 agrees at 9 bases. CDR1 is MNHEY and CDR2 is SMNVEV in the germline V gene (reference sequence). The V segment lost 5 bases and the J segment 3 bases; nucleotides outside the gene matches: 11. This CDR3 spans 16 amino acids. The CDR3 DNA reads TGTGCCAGCAGTCCTGGCGGGAGACAGGGGGTCTACGAGCAGTACTTC. This gives the protein CASSPGGRQGVYEQYF.

The chain links TRBV6-2 or TRBV6-3 to TRBJ2-1, with 10 bases that match TRBD2. J was trimmed by 1 base and V by 2 bases; bases with no gene match: 5. Germline CDR1 reads MNHEY; CDR2 reads SVGEGT. The CDR3 contains 17 residues. The CDR3 reads CASSYPLSGRSYNEQFF. The CDR3 DNA is TGTGCCAGCAGTTACCCCCTTAGCGGGAGGTCCTACAATGAGCAGTTCTTC.

This rearrangement joins TRBV5-4 to TRBJ1-3, with D unclear. Trimming took off 5 bases at V and 4 bases at J, with 13 bases between the two ends. Germline V gives CDR1 SGHNT, CDR2 YYREEE (reference sequence). The CDR3 spans 14 residues. CDR3 DNA sequence: TGTGCCAGCAGTCCCGGTTTCGCCGGAAACACCATATATTTT. Residues: CASSPGFAGNTIYF.

The V call is TRBV19, the J call TRBJ1-2; D gene uncertain. The germline V and J ends were trimmed by 8 bases and 0 bases, with 16 bases remaining between them. Germline CDR1 LNHDA, CDR2 SQIVND (reference sequence). The CDR3 is 15 amino acids. The CDR3 DNA follows: TGTGCCAGTTCCCGCCGGGGTCAAGCTAACTATGGCTACACCTTC. It codes for CASSRRGQANYGYTF.

V gene TRBV7-2 combines with J gene TRBJ2-1; possibly TRBD2 for D (5 bases). The CDR3 loop spans 16 amino acids. Germline CDR1 and CDR2: SGHTA and FQGNSA. V lost 0 bases, J lost 5 bases, and 14 bases lay in between. CDR3 nucleotides: TGTGCCAGCAGCTTAGCGGCCAGCGGAACAGACAATGAGCAGTTCTTC. This sequence encodes CASSLAASGTDNEQFF.

This chain joins TRBV3-1 (or the pseudogene TRBV3-2) and TRBJ2-3; 7 bases align to TRBD1. Germline CDR1 LGHDT, CDR2 YNNKEL (reference sequence). J lost 6 bases, V lost 9 bases, and 12 bases had no gene match. The CDR3 is 14 amino acids. CDR3 amino acids: CASEFRGRSDTQYF. As DNA, the CDR3 is TGTGCCAGTGAGTTTAGGGGGCGCAGCGATACGCAGTATTTT.

This clone was seen only once. The chain carries TRBV5-1 and TRBJ2-1, with TRBD2 identical over 7 bases. The CDR3 is 16 amino acids. Germline V gives CDR1 SGHRS, CDR2 YFSETQ. J lost 4 bases, V lost 4 bases, and 11 bases had no gene match. The CDR3 protein is CASSITSVGGYNEQFF. CDR3 DNA sequence: TGCGCCAGCAGCATTACTAGCGTTGGGGGTTACAATGAGCAGTTCTTC.

V and J are TRBV29-1 and TRBJ1-1, with TRBD1 matching 8 bases. V was pared by 7 bases and J by 1 base, with 8 bases of the junction left unmatched. CDR1 is SQVTM and CDR2 is ANQGSEA in the germline V gene. The CDR3 extends over 14 amino acids. The CDR3 loop is CSAFPGTGNTEAFF. In DNA form, the CDR3 reads TGCAGCGCCTTCCCGGGGACAGGGAACACTGAAGCTTTCTTT.

The chain has TRBV6-6 and TRBJ1-5, with D unresolved. CDR1 MNHNY and CDR2 SVGAGI come from the germline V gene (reference sequence). V gave up 4 bases and J gave up 0 bases, with 4 bases separating them. The CDR3 is 13 residues long. This CDR3 is CASSFYSNQPQHF. The CDR3 coding sequence is TGTGCCAGCAGTTTCTATAGCAATCAGCCCCAGCATTTT.

This rearrangement joins TRBV5-6 to TRBJ1-2, with D possibly being TRBD1 (6 bases). Germline CDR1 is SGHDT and CDR2 is YYEEEE. Between the trimmed V and J ends, which lost 5 bases and 2 bases, there was a span of 10 bases. This CDR3 is 13 amino acids long. The CDR3 here is CASSYQGNYGYTF. CDR3 in DNA: TGTGCCAGCAGTTACCAGGGGAACTATGGCTACACCTTC.

V is TRBV7-8 and J is TRBJ1-1; the D is unclear. CDR3 length: 15 amino acids. Germline V gene sequence: CDR1 SGHVS, CDR2 FQNEAQ. Trimming shortened V by 5 bases and J by 0 bases, and 13 bases separated the two germline ends. This CDR3 is CASSARGTLNTEAFF. CDR3 sequence (DNA): TGTGCCAGCAGCGCGAGAGGTACTTTGAACACTGAAGCTTTCTTT.

The rearrangement links TRBV6-2 or TRBV6-3 to TRBJ2-2; 9 positions agree with TRBD1. V was pared by 2 bases and J by 2 bases, with 3 bases of the junction left unmatched. Germline V gives CDR1 MNHEY, CDR2 SVGEGT. CDR3 length equals 16 residues. The CDR3 region has the DNA TGTGCCAGCAGTTACACAGGGGGCGTCAACACCGGGGAGCTGTTTTTT. Protein product: CASSYTGGVNTGELFF.